These 27 T cell receptor beta chains originate from one sample sequenced in a study of blood T cell repertoires in COVID-19. Profiled with immunoSEQ multiplex PCR; TCRdb holds only in-frame clones, not every one. The repertoire consists of about 190,000 clones, with just under 85% occurring once and the leading ten covering approximately 5%. Sequences were obtained from peripheral blood. Every receptor here comes from a woman in her sixties or seventies with active or convalescent COVID-19.

V usage is TRBV10-3 and J usage is TRBJ2-5; TRBD1 agrees at 8 bases. With V trimmed by 5 bases and J by 4 bases, 3 bases remained unmatched. Germline CDR1 is ENHRY and CDR2 is SYGVKD. CDR3 size: 13 residues. The DNA of the CDR3 is TGTGCCATCAGTTACGGGACAGGAGAGACCCAGTACTTC. This sequence encodes CAISYGTGETQYF.

The rearrangement joins TRBV23-1 to TRBJ2-4, with D tentatively TRBD1 (6 bases). TRBV23-1 is designated an ORF whose function remains uncertain. Between the trimmed V and J ends, which lost 8 bases and 7 bases, there was a span of 9 bases. This CDR3 has 11 residues. As DNA, the CDR3 is TGCGCCAGCCCCCAGGGGAACATTCAGTACTTC. Amino acids: CASPQGNIQYF.

This clone was observed once. The CDR3 spells CASRRTARSYEQYF. CDR3 sequence (DNA): TGTGCCAGCAGGCGGACAGCGCGCTCCTACGAGCAGTACTTC. The rearrangement joins TRBV28 to TRBJ2-7; possibly TRBD1 for D (6 bases). The length of the CDR3 is 14 residues. V was cut by 6 bases and J by 0 bases, with 12 bases left in between. CDR1 and CDR2 (germline): MDHEN, SYDVKM.

V usage is TRBV19 and J usage is TRBJ1-1; weak D call: TRBD1 (6 bases). V lost 5 bases and J 4 bases, leaving 14 bases between the germline ends. The CDR3 covers 14 residues. Germline V gene sequence: CDR1 LNHDA, CDR2 SQIVND (reference sequence). CDR3 coding DNA: TGTGCCAGTAGTGCCGGACAGAGATCCACTGAAGCTTTCTTT. It encodes CASSAGQRSTEAFF.

About this clone itself: Its ends do not fully match the called genes, so a read error is possible. The chain couples TRBV29-1 to TRBJ2-7; TRBD2 agrees at 9 bases. The CDR3 contains 12 residues. Germline CDR1 is SQVTM and CDR2 is ANQGSEA. The CDR3 DNA sequence: TGCAGCGTTGGCGAACCCGGGACTAGCCCTCAGTTC. Translated, it gives CSVGEPGTSPQF.

This sequence joins TRBV6-1 and TRBJ1-1, with a possible D match to TRBD1 (5 bases). The CDR3 loop spans 13 amino acids. The germline V gene encodes CDR1 MNHNS and CDR2 SASEGT. V was shortened by 2 bases and J by 4 bases, with 8 bases between the two germline ends. DNA of the CDR3: TGTGCCAGCAGTGAAATAAGGGGCACTGAAGCTTTCTTT. It is translated as CASSEIRGTEAFF.

V is TRBV28 and J is TRBJ1-2, with D perhaps matching TRBD1 (6 bases). Germline CDR1 MDHEN, CDR2 SYDVKM. The V end was cut by 5 bases, the J end by 5 bases, with 18 bases between. The CDR3 is made up of 15 amino acids. CDR3 protein: CASSPLGGALYGYTF. CDR3 coding DNA: TGTGCCAGCAGTCCATTAGGGGGGGCCCTTTATGGCTACACCTTC.

The gene calls are TRBV7-2 and TRBJ1-5; no clear D. Germline values: CDR1 SGHTA, CDR2 FQGNSA. Trimming left V 3 bases short and J 0 bases short, with 9 bases between. The CDR3 consists of 15 residues. CDR3: CASSFRTDSNQPQHF. The DNA for the CDR3 is TGTGCCAGCAGCTTTCGAACAGATAGCAATCAGCCCCAGCATTTT.

This chain links TRBV2 with TRBJ2-7; D gene unclear. Trimming removed 1 base from V and 4 bases from J, with 8 bases in between. This CDR3 comprises 13 residues. Germline V gene lookup returns CDR1 SNHLY and CDR2 FYNNEI. In nucleotides, the CDR3 is TGTGCCAGCAGTGAAGATCTAGGATACGAGCAGTACTTC. It encodes CASSEDLGYEQYF.

V and J are TRBV29-1 and TRBJ2-5, with a tentative D call TRBD1 (5 bases). The CDR3 has 12 amino acids. CDR1 is SQVTM, CDR2 ANQGSEA, per germline. The ends were cut back, 5 bases at V and 6 bases at J, with 13 bases in the middle. CDR3 DNA sequence: TGCAGCGTTCAGGGCTCGAGGAAGACCCAGTACTTC. Translating gives CSVQGSRKTQYF. Based on the CDR3 plus reference TRBV29-1 and TRBJ2-5, the full variable domain is SAVISQKPSRDICQRGTSLTIQCQVDSQVTMMFWYRQQPGQSLTLIATANQGSEATYESGFVIDKFPISRPNLTFSTLTVSNMSPEDSSIYLCSVQGSRKTQYFGPGTRLLVL.

The chain employs TRBV6-5 and TRBJ1-2; TRBD1 might be the D (5 bases). V lost 7 bases to trimming and J lost 1 base, with 13 bases between them. Germline CDR1 MNHEY, CDR2 SVGAGI. The CDR3 is 14 residues long. The CDR3 is CASMIGGINYGYTF. CDR3 coding DNA: TGTGCCAGCATGATCGGGGGGATTAACTATGGCTACACCTTC.

The chain employs TRBV19 and TRBJ1-5; D remains unclear. The germline CDR1 and CDR2 sequences are LNHDA and SQIVND (reference sequence). Deletions cut 5 bases from V and 9 bases from J, with 8 bases between. The CDR3 loop spans 11 amino acids. In nucleotides, the CDR3 is TGTGCCAGTAGTGTCTCGGGGCCCCAGCATTTT. The encoded protein is CASSVSGPQHF.

The rearrangement uses TRBV6-5 and TRBJ2-1, with D possibly TRBD1 on 6 matching bases. The germline CDR1 and CDR2 sequences are MNHEY and SVGAGI. Trimming took 4 bases from V and 6 from J, leaving 10 bases between them. The CDR3 is 13 amino acids. As DNA, the CDR3 is TGTGCCAGCAGTTCCTACAGGGTCAATGAGCAGTTCTTC. This sequence encodes CASSSYRVNEQFF.

V is TRBV7-9 and J is TRBJ2-7; perhaps TRBD2 as D (6 bases). V was cut by 3 bases and J by 7 bases, with 16 bases left in between. CDR1 is SEHNR and CDR2 is FQNEAQ in the germline V gene (reference sequence). CDR3 length: 14 amino acids. CDR3 nucleotide sequence: TGTGCCAGCAGCTTGGAGGGCGTGGGGAGGGAGCAGTACTTC. This gives the protein CASSLEGVGREQYF.

The gene calls are TRBV9 and TRBJ2-3, with a possible D match to TRBD2 (6 bases). V was trimmed by 4 bases and J by 2 bases, leaving 14 bases between them. Germline V gene lookup returns CDR1 SGDLS and CDR2 YYNGEE. The CDR3 is 15 residues long. Here the CDR3 DNA reads TGTGCCAGCAGCCCTCTAGCGATGCTCACAGATACGCAGTATTTT. Encoded protein: CASSPLAMLTDTQYF.

The CDR3 coding sequence is TGTGCCAGCACCCCCCTCGGGGAGACCCAGTACTTC. It encodes CASTPLGETQYF. The V and J genes are TRBV2 and TRBJ2-5; D is undetermined. CDR3 size: 12 residues. CDR1 SNHLY and CDR2 FYNNEI come from the germline V gene. Trimming removed 7 bases at V and 5 bases at J, with 11 bases between.

V gene TRBV6-6 combines with J gene TRBJ2-6; the match to TRBD1 covers 8 bases. The CDR3 covers 15 residues. Looked up from germline, CDR1 is MNHNY and CDR2 is SVGAGI (reference sequence). V dropped 5 bases and J dropped 4; count of bases not matched to a gene: 4. The CDR3 DNA reads as TGTGCCAGCAGTCGGACAGGGTTCGGGGCCAACGTCCTGACTTTC. Translated, it gives CASSRTGFGANVLTF.

The chain carries TRBV11-2 and TRBJ1-6, with unresolved D. The CDR3 length is 15 residues. V gave up 2 bases and J gave up 4 bases, with 9 bases separating them. Germline V gene lookup returns CDR1 SGHAT and CDR2 FQNNGV. The chain's CDR3 is CASSLTGIYNSPLHF. The CDR3 region has the DNA TGTGCCAGCAGCTTAACCGGGATATATAATTCACCCCTCCACTTT.

This clone was seen a few times. The chain employs TRBV18 and TRBJ1-2; maybe TRBD1 (5 bases). The germline V and J ends were trimmed by 6 bases and 4 bases, with 12 bases remaining between them. The CDR3 covers 13 residues. In germline, CDR1 is KGHSH, CDR2 LQKENI. CDR3 sequence reads: CASSTAPFYGYTF. The CDR3 DNA sequence: TGTGCCAGCTCGACAGCGCCGTTCTATGGCTACACCTTC.

The chain links TRBV18 to TRBJ2-3; possible D gene TRBD1, 5 bases. Germline values: CDR1 KGHSH, CDR2 LQKENI. The V gene lost 3 bases and the J gene lost 1 base, with 11 bases spanning the gap. This CDR3 spans 15 amino acids. CDR3 protein: CASSPVKQGTDTQYF. Here the CDR3 DNA reads TGTGCCAGCTCACCGGTCAAACAGGGCACAGATACGCAGTATTTT.

This clone appeared once. The chain is built from TRBV6-6 and TRBJ2-5; TRBD2 matches 12 bases. The V gene end was trimmed by 6 bases and the J gene end by 5 bases; junction bases not matched to a gene: 4. CDR1 and CDR2 (germline): MNHNY, SVGAGI (reference sequence). The CDR3 is 14 residues long. The CDR3 DNA reads as TGTGCCAGCAGGACTAGCGGGAGTCGGGAGACCCAGTACTTC. Protein: CASRTSGSRETQYF.

The chain uses TRBV9 and TRBJ2-4, with 8 bases fitting TRBD1. The CDR3 contains 14 residues. V lost 0 bases and J lost 8; bases outside the gene matches: 4. Germline V gives CDR1 SGDLS, CDR2 YYNGEE. The CDR3 sequence is CASSVEPGGYIQYF. The CDR3 bases are TGTGCCAGCAGCGTAGAACCAGGGGGCTACATTCAGTACTTC.

This clone showed up just once. The chain uses TRBV21-1 and TRBJ2-3; the D call in the table, TRBD2, was not verified against the DNA. TRBV21-1 is a listed pseudogene. This CDR3 has 16 residues. CDR3 in amino acids: CASSKASGKATDTQYF. In nucleotides, the CDR3 is TGTGCCAGCAGCAAAGCCAGCGGGAAGGCCACAGATACGCAGTATTTT.

V and J are TRBV4-1 and TRBJ1-2; TRBD1 is a possible D gene (6 bases). V was trimmed by 4 bases and J by 8 bases, leaving 20 bases between them. The CDR3 is 15 amino acids. The V gene's germline CDR1 is MGHRA and CDR2 YSYEKL. CDR3 sequence: CASSLGQNRVGGYTF. The DNA of the CDR3 is TGCGCCAGCAGCCTAGGACAGAATCGGGTAGGCGGCTACACCTTC.

The rearrangement uses TRBV6-6 and TRBJ2-1, with 13 bases aligning to TRBD2. With 5 bases clipped from V and 6 bases from J, the junction kept 4 bases outside the gene matches. From germline, CDR1 is MNHNY and CDR2 SVGAGI (reference sequence). CDR3 length: 15 amino acids. CDR3: CASSPLAGGPNEQFF. The CDR3 nucleotides are TGTGCCAGCAGTCCACTAGCGGGAGGGCCCAATGAGCAGTTCTTC.

This clone was counted a single time. The CDR3 DNA reads TGTGCCAGTAGTATAGGGGGGCAGGGCGTAGATACGCAGTATTTT. This translates into CASSIGGQGVDTQYF. The genes are TRBV19 and TRBJ2-3, with a weak D call TRBD1 (6 bases). The V and J ends lost 1 base and 5 bases respectively, with 13 bases between them. CDR1 and CDR2 from the germline V gene are LNHDA and SQIVND (reference sequence). This CDR3 is 15 amino acids long.

Turning to this clone: Other DNA sequences from this sample encode an identical CDR3 as well. This chain links TRBV28 with TRBJ1-3, with 7 bases aligning to TRBD1. V lost 3 bases, J lost 4 bases, and 3 bases stayed unmatched. Germline assignment: CDR1 MDHEN and CDR2 SYDVKM. This CDR3 is built from 14 residues. The CDR3 spells CASSFRQGGNTIYF. Written as DNA, the CDR3 is TGTGCCAGCAGTTTTAGACAGGGAGGAAACACCATATATTTT.